This TCR beta chain was profiled in a study of blood T cell repertoires in COVID-19. Across the whole study: The samples span acute and convalescent COVID-19 from the United States, Italy and Spain. PBMCs, B-cell-depleted T cells, or T cells were the source of the cDNA or gDNA that made up the material.

Sequencing was performed with immunoSEQ multiplex PCR; in TCRdb, only in-frame clones are kept and a portion is missing. The sample records about 240,000 clones, more than 75% being singletons. Study members were between about 18 and 90 years old and lived in some 26 US regions. Sequences were obtained from PBMCs or T cells enriched from blood (not recorded which). The clonotype originates from a woman aged 40 to 49 with acute COVID-19.

The CDR3: CASSESGNSAEQYF. CDR3 nucleotide sequence: TGCGCCAGCAGTGAGTCGGGAAATAGCGCCGAGCAGTACTTC. The rearrangement links TRBV10-1 to TRBJ2-7; possibly TRBD2 for D (5 bases). The CDR3 totals 14 residues. V gave up 0 bases and J gave up 6 bases, with 12 bases separating them. CDR1 is WNHNN, CDR2 SYGVQD, per germline (reference sequence).